Listed below are T cell receptor beta chains from one sample, sequenced in a study of blood T cell repertoires in COVID-19. Clones were sequenced by immunoSEQ multiplex PCR, and TCRdb holds only the in-frame ones, with some missing. The sample has around 240,000 clones, roughly nine tenths seen once; the top ten hold 1.2%. Source material: PBMCs or T cells enriched from blood (not recorded which). These receptors were taken from a human donor in a cohort exposed to, infected with or recovered from COVID-19 (not recorded which). The donor label of this sample is uncertain. The CDR3 runs from the conserved cysteine through the conserved F or W. D genes are given only for firm matches. Clone sizes are given selectively: once, few, many, or a class where the clone is expanded.

v_gene,d_gene,j_gene,abundance,CDR3aa,CDR3nt
TRBV19,TRBD1,TRBJ2-4,NA,CASSNRDRATLAKNIQYF,TGTGCCAGTAGTAACCGGGACAGAGCTACACTAGCCAAAAACATTCAGTACTTC
TRBV6-1,TRBD1,TRBJ2-3,NA,CASSVPGTAIRDTQYF,TGTGCCAGCAGTGTTCCCGGGACAGCAATAAGGGATACGCAGTATTTT
TRBV11-2,NA,TRBJ1-1,NA,CASSLAGGRTEAFF,TGTGCCAGCAGCTTAGCTGGGGGGAGGACTGAAGCTTTCTTT
TRBV7-2,NA,TRBJ2-3,NA,CASSLRLPSTDTQYF,TGTGCCAGCAGCTTAAGACTACCCAGCACAGATACGCAGTATTTT
TRBV7-6,NA,TRBJ2-7,NA,CASSLAPGTGYYEQYF,TGTGCCAGCAGCTTAGCCCCAGGGACTGGGTACTACGAGCAGTACTTC
TRBV7-9,NA,TRBJ2-1,NA,CASSPQDEQFF,TGTGCCAGCAGCCCCCAGGATGAGCAGTTCTTC
TRBV24-1,TRBD1,TRBJ1-5,once,CATSDSSDRALNQPQHF,TGTGCCACCAGTGATTCCTCCGACAGGGCGCTCAATCAGCCCCAGCATTTT
TRBV19,TRBD1,TRBJ1-1,NA,CASSIKDRGNGEAFF,TGTGCCAGTAGTATAAAGGACAGGGGGAACGGTGAAGCTTTCTTT
TRBV5-3,NA,TRBJ2-7,NA,CARSQTQESSYEQYF,TGTGCCAGAAGCCAGACACAGGAAAGCTCCTACGAGCAGTACTTC
TRBV29-1,NA,TRBJ1-2,once,CSVETVGLNYGYTF,TGCAGCGTTGAAACTGTCGGACTTAACTATGGCTACACCTTC
TRBV9,TRBD1,TRBJ1-4,NA,CASSAETGAVKKLFF,TGTGCCAGCAGCGCCGAAACAGGGGCGGTGAAAAAACTGTTTTTT
TRBV24-1,TRBD2,TRBJ2-5,NA,CATSDFSGGARETQYF,TGTGCCACCAGTGATTTTAGCGGGGGGGCCCGAGAGACCCAGTACTTC
TRBV18,NA,TRBJ1-5,NA,CASSPSGSNQPQHF,TGTGCCAGCTCACCATCAGGGAGCAATCAGCCCCAGCATTTT
TRBV11-3,TRBD2,TRBJ2-1,once,CASSLDTGLAGFNEQFF,TGTGCCAGCAGCTTAGATACGGGACTAGCGGGGTTCAATGAGCAGTTCTTC
TRBV12-3/TRBV12-4,NA,TRBJ2-7,NA,CASSLWGHEQYF,TGTGCCAGCAGCCTTTGGGGCCACGAGCAGTACTTC
TRBV4-3,NA,TRBJ1-3,NA,CASSQDVYSGNTIYF,TGCGCCAGCAGCCAAGATGTGTACTCTGGAAACACCATATATTTT
TRBV3-1/TRBV3-2,NA,TRBJ1-6,few,CASSQEGRRTSPLHF,TGTGCCAGCAGCCAAGAGGGGCGTAGAACTTCACCCCTCCACTTT
TRBV2,TRBD1,TRBJ2-6,once,CASRAGQGRSGANVLTF,TGTGCCAGCAGAGCGGGACAGGGTCGCTCTGGGGCCAACGTCCTGACTTTC
TRBV5-8,TRBD2,TRBJ2-7,NA,CASSSLAGGPYEQYF,TGTGCCAGCAGCTCTTTAGCGGGGGGACCCTACGAGCAGTACTTC
TRBV28,NA,TRBJ2-1,NA,CASSSPTGSSYNEQFF,TGTGCCAGCAGTTCCCCTACAGGGAGCTCCTACAATGAGCAGTTCTTC
TRBV9,TRBD1,TRBJ1-3,NA,CASSSQGTASGNTIYF,TGTGCCAGCAGCTCCCAGGGGACAGCCTCTGGAAACACCATATATTTT
TRBV27,NA,TRBJ2-1,NA,CASRPDSHNEQFF,TGTGCCAGCAGACCCGACAGCCACAATGAGCAGTTCTTC
TRBV27,TRBD2,TRBJ2-3,NA,CASSPTTSGARWDTQYF,TGTGCCAGCAGCCCCACGACTAGCGGGGCTCGATGGGATACGCAGTATTTT
TRBV16,NA,TRBJ2-3,NA,CASSQSDIRTDTQYF,TGTGCCAGCAGCCAATCGGACATACGCACAGATACGCAGTATTTT
TRBV7-9,NA,TRBJ2-7,NA,CASSSPNRDEQYF,TGTGCCAGCAGCTCCCCTAACAGGGACGAGCAGTACTTC
TRBV21-1,NA,TRBJ1-1,few,CASSKDRTGPKAFF,TGTGCCAGCAGCAAAGACCGGACAGGCCCGAAAGCTTTCTTT
TRBV6-1,TRBD1,TRBJ2-2,NA,CASSDRGRAGELFF,TGTGCCAGCAGTGACAGGGGGCGCGCCGGGGAGCTGTTTTTT
TRBV3-1/TRBV3-2,NA,TRBJ2-6,NA,CASSLTSSGANVLTF,TGTGCCAGCAGCCTCACAAGCTCTGGGGCCAACGTCCTGACTTTC
TRBV6-6,TRBD1,TRBJ1-1,NA,CASSGTGAMNTEAFF,TGTGCCAGCAGTGGGACAGGGGCCATGAACACTGAAGCTTTCTTT
TRBV7-8,NA,TRBJ1-5,NA,CASCGRRANQPQHF,TGTGCCAGCTGTGGGAGGAGGGCCAATCAGCCCCAGCATTTT
TRBV5-5,NA,TRBJ1-4,NA,CASSLVVATNEKLFF,TGTGCCAGCAGCTTGGTAGTCGCAACTAATGAAAAACTGTTTTTT
TRBV4-1,NA,TRBJ2-5,NA,CASSQEGLDKETQYF,TGCGCCAGCAGCCAAGAGGGCCTGGATAAAGAGACCCAGTACTTC
TRBV6-4,TRBD1,TRBJ2-2,NA,CASRPGGYTGELFF,TGTGCCAGCAGGCCAGGGGGTTACACCGGGGAGCTGTTTTTT
TRBV19,NA,TRBJ1-2,once,CASSIVTNYGYTF,TGTGCCAGTAGTATTGTAACTAACTATGGCTACACCTTC
TRBV7-9,NA,TRBJ2-5,NA,CASSLGTLETQYF,TGTGCCAGCAGCTTAGGAACTCTGGAGACCCAGTACTTC
TRBV19,TRBD1,TRBJ1-1,NA,CASMSGTGWTEAFF,TGTGCCAGTATGTCAGGGACAGGGTGGACTGAAGCTTTCTTT
TRBV7-6,NA,TRBJ1-3,NA,CASSLPGISGNTIYF,TGTGCCAGCAGCTTACCGGGGATCTCTGGAAACACCATATATTTT
TRBV30,NA,TRBJ2-2,NA,CACLGPTNTGELFF,TGTGCCTGTTTGGGCCCCACGAACACCGGGGAGCTGTTTTTT
TRBV2,NA,TRBJ1-6,NA,CASSPFLPILGRTDNSPLHF,TGTGCCAGCAGTCCCTTTCTCCCAATATTGGGTCGGACAGATAATTCACCCCTCCACTTT
TRBV11-2,NA,TRBJ2-7,NA,CASSPLGGRAHYEQYF,TGTGCCAGCAGCCCCCTTGGGGGCAGGGCCCACTACGAGCAGTACTTC
TRBV18,TRBD1,TRBJ2-2,few,CASSEGATGELFF,TGTGCCAGCTCAGAGGGGGCTACCGGGGAGCTGTTTTTT
TRBV19,NA,TRBJ2-3,NA,CASKDWGEADTQYF,TGTGCCAGTAAGGATTGGGGGGAGGCAGATACGCAGTATTTT
TRBV28,TRBD1,TRBJ1-5,NA,CASSYLDRVHQPQHF,TGTGCCAGCAGTTATTTGGACAGGGTACACCAGCCCCAGCATTTT
TRBV2,TRBD2,TRBJ2-1,NA,CASSESSGRYNEQFF,TGTGCCAGCAGTGAGTCTAGCGGGCGGTACAATGAGCAGTTCTTC
TRBV5-1,NA,TRBJ2-2,NA,CASSLAFTGELFF,TGCGCCAGCAGCTTGGCCTTCACCGGGGAGCTGTTTTTT
TRBV12-5,TRBD1,TRBJ2-3,NA,CASGLVPGQGNNTQYF,TGTGCTAGTGGTTTGGTGCCGGGACAGGGCAACAATACGCAGTATTTT
TRBV19,NA,TRBJ1-2,NA,CASSINDYGYTF,TGTGCCAGTAGTATTAATGACTATGGCTACACCTTC
TRBV12-3/TRBV12-4,NA,TRBJ2-5,NA,CASSLGYEETQYF,TGTGCCAGCAGTTTAGGTTATGAAGAGACCCAGTACTTC
TRBV5-4,NA,TRBJ2-1,NA,CATMRLGDYNEQFF,TGTGCAACCATGCGACTAGGAGACTACAATGAGCAGTTCTTC
TRBV19,TRBD2,TRBJ2-1,NA,CASRVAGYSYNEQFF,TGTGCCAGTAGGGTAGCGGGGTACTCCTACAATGAGCAGTTCTTC
TRBV5-1,TRBD1,TRBJ2-7,NA,CASSVDRAAYEQYF,TGCGCCAGCAGCGTTGACAGGGCCGCATACGAGCAGTACTTC
TRBV11-2,TRBD2,TRBJ2-3,NA,CASSSDLAGGTDTQYF,TGTGCCAGCAGCTCAGACCTAGCGGGGGGCACAGATACGCAGTATTTT